This TCR beta chain was captured by sequencing in a study of blood T cells in healthy people across ages. Details on this clonotype: A read error is possible here, since a much larger clone lies one base away.

Through a sample-barcoded 5' primer and a J-beta primer mix, a second PCR was run for roughly 6 to 11 cycles. TCRdb ran MiXCR on the 5' RACE reads and lists one entry per CDR3 protein. This table has 650,000 or so distinct CDR3 sequences, roughly half appearing once. The clonotype originates from a woman at least 80 years old in good health. The sequencing sample was made of blood.

The CDR3 DNA sequence: TGTGCCAGCAGTTTAGTTGCGAGGGGCTACGAGCAGTACTTC. Encoded protein: CASSLVARGYEQYF. This chain uses TRBV27 with TRBJ2-5; D possibly uses TRBD1 or TRBD2 (5 bases each). The J call may be incorrect, as the DNA end agrees better with TRBJ2-7. Germline V gene data show CDR1 as MNHEY and CDR2 as SMNVEV (reference sequence). This CDR3 region has 14 residues.